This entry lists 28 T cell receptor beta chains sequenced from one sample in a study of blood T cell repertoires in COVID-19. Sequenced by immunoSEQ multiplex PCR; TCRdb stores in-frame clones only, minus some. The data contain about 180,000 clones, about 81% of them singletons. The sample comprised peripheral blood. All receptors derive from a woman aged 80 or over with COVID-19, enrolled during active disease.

This chain's CDR3 is CASSSLLAPLHTGELFF. The DNA for the CDR3 is TGTGCCAGCAGCTCGTTACTAGCGCCACTTCACACCGGGGAGCTGTTTTTT. The chain recombines TRBV7-2 with TRBJ2-2, with TRBD2 identical over 7 bases. The CDR3 is 17 residues long. V shed 4 bases and J 3 bases; nucleotides not matched to a gene: 11. Germline V gene sequence: CDR1 SGHTA, CDR2 FQGNSA.

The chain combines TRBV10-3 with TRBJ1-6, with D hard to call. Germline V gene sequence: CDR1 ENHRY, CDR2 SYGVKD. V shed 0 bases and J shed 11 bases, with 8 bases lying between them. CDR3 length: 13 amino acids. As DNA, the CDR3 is TGTGCCATCAGTGAGTCGGAGGTAACACCCCTCCACTTT. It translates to CAISESEVTPLHF.

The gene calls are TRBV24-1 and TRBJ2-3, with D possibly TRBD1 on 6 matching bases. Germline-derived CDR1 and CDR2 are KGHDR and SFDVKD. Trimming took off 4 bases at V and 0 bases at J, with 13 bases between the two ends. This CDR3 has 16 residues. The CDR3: CATSDSRTASTDTQYF. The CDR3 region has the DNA TGTGCCACCAGTGACTCCCGGACAGCTAGCACAGATACGCAGTATTTT.

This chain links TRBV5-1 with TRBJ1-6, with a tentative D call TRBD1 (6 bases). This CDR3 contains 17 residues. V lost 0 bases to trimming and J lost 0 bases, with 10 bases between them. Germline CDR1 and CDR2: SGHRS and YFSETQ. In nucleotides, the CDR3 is TGCGCCAGCAGCTTGGTGGGACAAAGCTCCTATAATTCACCCCTCCACTTT. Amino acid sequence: CASSLVGQSSYNSPLHF.

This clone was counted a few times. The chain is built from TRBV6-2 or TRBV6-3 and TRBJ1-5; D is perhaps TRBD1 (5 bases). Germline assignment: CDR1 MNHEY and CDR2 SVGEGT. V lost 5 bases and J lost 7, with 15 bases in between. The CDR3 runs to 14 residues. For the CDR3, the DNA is TGTGCCAGCAGTGAGGGACTCCTCGGGCAGCCCCAGCATTTT. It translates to CASSEGLLGQPQHF.

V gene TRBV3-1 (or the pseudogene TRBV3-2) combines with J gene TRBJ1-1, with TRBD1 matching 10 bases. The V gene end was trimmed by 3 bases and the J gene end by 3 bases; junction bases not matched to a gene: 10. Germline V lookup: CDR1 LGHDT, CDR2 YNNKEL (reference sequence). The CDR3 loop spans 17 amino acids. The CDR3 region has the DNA TGTGCCAGCAGCCACTGGACAGGGGGTCGATGGGACACTGAAGCTTTCTTT. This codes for CASSHWTGGRWDTEAFF.

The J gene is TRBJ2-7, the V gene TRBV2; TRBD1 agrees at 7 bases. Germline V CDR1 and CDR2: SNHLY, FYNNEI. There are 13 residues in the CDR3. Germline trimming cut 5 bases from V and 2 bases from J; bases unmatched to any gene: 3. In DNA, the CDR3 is TGTGCCAGCAGTACAGGGGCCCCCTACGAGCAGTACTTC. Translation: CASSTGAPYEQYF.

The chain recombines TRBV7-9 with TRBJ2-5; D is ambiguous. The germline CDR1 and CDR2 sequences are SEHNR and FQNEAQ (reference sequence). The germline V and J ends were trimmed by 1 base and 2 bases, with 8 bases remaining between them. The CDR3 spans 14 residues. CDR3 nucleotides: TGTGCCAGCAGCTTAGTAGGCGGACAAGAGACCCAGTACTTC. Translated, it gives CASSLVGGQETQYF.

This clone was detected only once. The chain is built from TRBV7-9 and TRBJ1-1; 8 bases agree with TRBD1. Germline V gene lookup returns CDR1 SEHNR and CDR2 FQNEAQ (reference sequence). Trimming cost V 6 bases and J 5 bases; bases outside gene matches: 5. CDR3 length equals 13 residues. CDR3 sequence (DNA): TGTGCCAGCAGTTCATACAGGGGGACTGAAGCTTTCTTT. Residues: CASSSYRGTEAFF.

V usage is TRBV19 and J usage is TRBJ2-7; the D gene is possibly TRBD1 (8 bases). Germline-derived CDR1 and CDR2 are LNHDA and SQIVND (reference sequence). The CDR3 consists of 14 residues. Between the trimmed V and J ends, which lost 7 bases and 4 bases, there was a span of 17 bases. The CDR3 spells CASKKTGEGYEQYF. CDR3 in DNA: TGTGCCAGTAAAAAGACAGGGGAGGGTTACGAGCAGTACTTC.

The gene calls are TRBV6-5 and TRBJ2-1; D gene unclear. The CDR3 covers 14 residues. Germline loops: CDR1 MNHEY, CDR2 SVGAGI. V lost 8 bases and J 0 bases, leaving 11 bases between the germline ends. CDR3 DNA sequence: TGTGCCAGCGGTACAGCTGTCTCCTACAATGAGCAGTTCTTC. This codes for CASGTAVSYNEQFF.

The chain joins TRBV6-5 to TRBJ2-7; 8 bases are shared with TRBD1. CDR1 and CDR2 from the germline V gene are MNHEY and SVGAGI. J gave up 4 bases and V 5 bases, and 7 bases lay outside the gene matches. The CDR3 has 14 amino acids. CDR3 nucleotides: TGTGCCAGCAGTCTCAGGGGGCCTGGATACGAGCAGTACTTC. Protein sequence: CASSLRGPGYEQYF.

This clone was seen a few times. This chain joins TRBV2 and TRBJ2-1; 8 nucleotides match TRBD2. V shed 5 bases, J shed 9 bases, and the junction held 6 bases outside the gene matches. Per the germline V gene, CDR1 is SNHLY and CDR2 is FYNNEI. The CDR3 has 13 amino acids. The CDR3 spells CASSNGLASEQFF. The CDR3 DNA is TGTGCCAGCAGTAATGGACTAGCATCTGAGCAGTTCTTC.

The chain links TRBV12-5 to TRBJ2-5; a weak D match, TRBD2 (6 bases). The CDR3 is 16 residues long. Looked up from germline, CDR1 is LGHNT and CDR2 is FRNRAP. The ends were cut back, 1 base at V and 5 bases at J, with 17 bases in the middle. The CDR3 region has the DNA TGTGCTAGTGGTTTGGCACTAGCTTCCATCACCGAGACCCAGTACTTC. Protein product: CASGLALASITETQYF. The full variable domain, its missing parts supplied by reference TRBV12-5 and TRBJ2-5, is DARVTQTPRHKVTEMGQEVTMRCQPILGHNTVFWYRQTMMQGLELLAYFRNRAPLDDSGMPKDRFSAEMPDATLATLKIQPSEPRDSAVYFCASGLALASITETQYFGPGTRLLVL.

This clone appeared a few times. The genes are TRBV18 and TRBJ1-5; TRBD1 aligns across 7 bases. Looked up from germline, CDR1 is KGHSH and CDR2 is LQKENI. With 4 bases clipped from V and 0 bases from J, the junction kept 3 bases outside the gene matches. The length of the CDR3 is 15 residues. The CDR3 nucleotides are TGTGCCAGCTCACTGGGACAGCCTAGCAATCAGCCCCAGCATTTT. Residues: CASSLGQPSNQPQHF. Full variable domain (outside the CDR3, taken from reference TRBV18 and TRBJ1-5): NAGVMQNPRHLVRRRGQEARLRCSPMKGHSHVYWYRQLPEEGLKFMVYLQKENIIDESGMPKERFSAEFPKEGPSILRIQQVVRGDSAAYFCASSLGQPSNQPQHFGDGTRLSIL.

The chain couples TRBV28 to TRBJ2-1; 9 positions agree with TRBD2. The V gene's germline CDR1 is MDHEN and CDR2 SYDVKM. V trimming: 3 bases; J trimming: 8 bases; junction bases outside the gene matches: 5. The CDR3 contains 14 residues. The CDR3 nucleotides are TGTGCCAGCAGTTTGGCTAGCGGGAAAGATGAGCAGTTCTTC. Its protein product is CASSLASGKDEQFF.

CDR3 DNA sequence: TGTGCCATCCGTAGTGGTAACCTCCTAGCCAAAAACATTCAGTACTTC. Its protein product is CAIRSGNLLAKNIQYF. This chain connects TRBV10-3 to TRBJ2-4; no clear D. This CDR3 is 16 amino acids long. From germline, CDR1 is ENHRY and CDR2 SYGVKD. Trimming took off 8 bases at V and 0 bases at J, with 17 bases between the two ends.

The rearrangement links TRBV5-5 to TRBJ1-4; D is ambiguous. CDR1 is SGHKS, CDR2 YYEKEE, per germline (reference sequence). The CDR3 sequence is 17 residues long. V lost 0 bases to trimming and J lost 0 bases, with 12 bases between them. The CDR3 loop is CASSLALGVATNEKLFF. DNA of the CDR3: TGTGCCAGCAGCTTGGCCCTCGGGGTCGCAACTAATGAAAAACTGTTTTTT.

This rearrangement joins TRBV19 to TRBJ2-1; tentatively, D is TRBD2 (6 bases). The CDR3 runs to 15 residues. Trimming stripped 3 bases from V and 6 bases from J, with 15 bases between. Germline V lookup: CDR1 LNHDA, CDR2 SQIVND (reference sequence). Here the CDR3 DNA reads TGTGCCAGTAGTATCGGGCCGGGGGTAGGCAATGAGCAGTTCTTC. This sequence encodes CASSIGPGVGNEQFF.

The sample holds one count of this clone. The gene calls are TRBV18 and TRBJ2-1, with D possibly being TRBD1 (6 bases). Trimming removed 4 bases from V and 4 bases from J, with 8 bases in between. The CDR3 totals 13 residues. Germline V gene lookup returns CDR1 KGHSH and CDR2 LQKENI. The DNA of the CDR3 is TGTGCCAGCTCACGGGACAAGTACAATGAGCAGTTCTTC. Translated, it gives CASSRDKYNEQFF.

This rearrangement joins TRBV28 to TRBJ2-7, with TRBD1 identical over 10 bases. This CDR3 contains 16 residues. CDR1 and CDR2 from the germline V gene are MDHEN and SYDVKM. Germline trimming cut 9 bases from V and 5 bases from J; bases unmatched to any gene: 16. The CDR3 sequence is CASIPPAGTGENEQYF. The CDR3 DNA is TGTGCCAGTATACCCCCCGCCGGGACAGGGGAGAACGAGCAGTACTTC. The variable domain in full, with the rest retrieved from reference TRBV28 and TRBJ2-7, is DVKVTQSSRYLVKRTGEKVFLECVQDMDHENMFWYRQDPGLGLRLIYFSYDVKMKEKGDIPEGYSVSREKKERFSLILESASTNQTSMYLCASIPPAGTGENEQYFGPGTRLTVT.

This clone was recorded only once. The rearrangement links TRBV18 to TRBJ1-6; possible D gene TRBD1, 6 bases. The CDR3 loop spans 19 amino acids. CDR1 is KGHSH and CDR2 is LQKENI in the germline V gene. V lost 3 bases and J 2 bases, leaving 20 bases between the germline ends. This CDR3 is CASSPSRATGKAYNSPLHF. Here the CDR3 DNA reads TGTGCCAGCTCACCCTCTCGTGCGACAGGAAAGGCCTATAATTCACCCCTCCACTTT. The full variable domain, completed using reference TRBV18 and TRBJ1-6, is NAGVMQNPRHLVRRRGQEARLRCSPMKGHSHVYWYRQLPEEGLKFMVYLQKENIIDESGMPKERFSAEFPKEGPSILRIQQVVRGDSAAYFCASSPSRATGKAYNSPLHFGNGTRLTVT.

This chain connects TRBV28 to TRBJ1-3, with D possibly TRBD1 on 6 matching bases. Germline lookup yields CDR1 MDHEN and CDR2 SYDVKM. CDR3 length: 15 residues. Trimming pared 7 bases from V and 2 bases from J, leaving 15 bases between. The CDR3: CASTAIRGAGNTIYF. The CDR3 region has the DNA TGTGCCAGCACCGCCATCAGGGGAGCTGGAAACACCATATATTTT. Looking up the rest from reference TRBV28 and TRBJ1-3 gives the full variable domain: DVKVTQSSRYLVKRTGEKVFLECVQDMDHENMFWYRQDPGLGLRLIYFSYDVKMKEKGDIPEGYSVSREKKERFSLILESASTNQTSMYLCASTAIRGAGNTIYFGEGSWLTVV.

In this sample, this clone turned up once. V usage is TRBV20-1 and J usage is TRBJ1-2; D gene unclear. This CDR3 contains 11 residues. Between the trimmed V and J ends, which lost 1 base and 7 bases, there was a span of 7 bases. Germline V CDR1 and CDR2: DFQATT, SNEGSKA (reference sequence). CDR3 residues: CSARVGSGYTF. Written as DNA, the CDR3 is TGCAGTGCTAGAGTGGGCAGTGGCTACACCTTC.

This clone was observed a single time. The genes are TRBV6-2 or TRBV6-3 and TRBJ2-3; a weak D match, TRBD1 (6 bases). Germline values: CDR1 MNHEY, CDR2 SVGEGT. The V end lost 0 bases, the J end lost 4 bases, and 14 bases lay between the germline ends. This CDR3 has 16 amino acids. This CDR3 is CASSYSPRGWADTQYF. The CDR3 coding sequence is TGTGCCAGCAGTTACTCGCCCAGGGGATGGGCAGATACGCAGTATTTT.

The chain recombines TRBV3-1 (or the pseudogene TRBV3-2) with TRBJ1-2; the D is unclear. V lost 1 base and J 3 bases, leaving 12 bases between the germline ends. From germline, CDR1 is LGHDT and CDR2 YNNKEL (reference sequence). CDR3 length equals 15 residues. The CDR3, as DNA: TGTGCCAGCAGCCAAGTCAGCCAGGTGGACTATGGCTACACCTTC. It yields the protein CASSQVSQVDYGYTF.

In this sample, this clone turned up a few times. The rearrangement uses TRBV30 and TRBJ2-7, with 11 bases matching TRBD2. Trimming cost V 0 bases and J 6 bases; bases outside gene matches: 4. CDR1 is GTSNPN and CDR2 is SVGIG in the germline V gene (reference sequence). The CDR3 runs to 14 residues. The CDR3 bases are TGTGCCTGGAGTGTTAGCGGGGGGGCAGGCGAGCAGTACTTC. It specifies CAWSVSGGAGEQYF.

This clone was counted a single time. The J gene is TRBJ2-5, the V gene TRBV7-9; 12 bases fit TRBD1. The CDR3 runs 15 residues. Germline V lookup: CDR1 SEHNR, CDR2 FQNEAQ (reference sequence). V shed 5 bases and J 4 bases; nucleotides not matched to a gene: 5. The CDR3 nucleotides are TGTGCCAGCAGCCAGGGGACAGGGGGCCGAGAGACCCAGTACTTC. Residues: CASSQGTGGRETQYF.